The source of this TCR beta chain is a study of OX40 agonist ivuxolimab in advanced cancers. This clone was seen once. There are 15 residues in the CDR3. V was pared by 6 bases and J by 5 bases, with 8 bases of the junction left unmatched. The germline V gene has CDR1 LNHDA and CDR2 SQIVND (reference sequence). The assay was immunoSEQ multiplex PCR, and TCRdb's table has in-frame clones only and misses some. The sample holds roughly 100,000 clones; about nine tenths are singletons and the top ten take approximately 0.49%. Patients were excluded for autoimmune disease history or systemic immunosuppression.

The J gene is TRBJ2-3, the V gene TRBV19; 10 nucleotides align to TRBD2. This clonotype was sampled from an adult with an advanced solid tumor such as melanoma, head and neck, liver or kidney cancer. The sequencing used CD4+ or CD8+ T cells sorted from blood, collected in a trial of the OX40 agonist ivuxolimab. The CDR3 DNA follows: TGTGCCAGTAGAGAAGCGGGGGGGCGTCGAGATACGCAGTATTTT. Its translation: CASREAGGRRDTQYF.